This paragraph covers one T cell receptor beta chain sequence. It lacks a known antigen. The sample holds no much larger clone one base away, and base qualities are not on file. These data belong to a study of T cells after yellow fever vaccination (dated by TCRdb to between 2018 and 2020). Background on the whole study: The SMART-Seq v4 Ultra Low Input RNA kit was used to prepare libraries from fractions with low cell numbers. Bulk TCR alpha and beta repertoires were sequenced longitudinally to track T-cell clones before and after primary and booster YFV17D yellow fever vaccination. Two healthy male donors, one aged 18 to 30 and one aged 30 to 40 years, made up the cohort. Blood was drawn at multiple timepoints before and after primary and secondary immunization, with bulk PBMC replicates and cell subsets isolated.

The intended sense of this specimen's treatment or condition label: live attenuated yellow fever vaccine strain. At each blood-draw timepoint, two biological replicates of bulk PBMCs were obtained. A standard Ficoll-Paque protocol was used to isolate PBMCs from peripheral blood. TriZol was used to extract RNA from bulk PBMCs, from CD4 and CD8 fractions, and from dextramer-positive and dextramer-negative fractions. The paper as a whole reports these results and caveats: Because abundant contaminating clonotypes from the bulk population could be contained in FACS-sorted repertoires, computational filtering was required. The secondary T-cell response was found to be weaker but faster than the primary response, with a peak reached on day 5 rather than on day 15. The study included only two donors, which limits how far the findings can be generalized. A small share of clonotypes was detected in both CD4 and CD8 compartments, with the overlap likely arising from convergent recombination. After the booster, most of the clones that had expanded following primary vaccination were detected again (around 95% of CD4 and 85% to 90% of CD8), which suggests that memory was broadly maintained.

Synthesis of TCR cDNA relied on 5'RACE template switching, a step that introduced a universal primer site along with unique molecular identifiers. cDNA synthesis was primed from both the TCR alpha and TCR beta constant segments. Libraries were amplified in two PCR steps, with sample barcodes and sequencing adapters added in the second step. Libraries were sequenced on Illumina HiSeq 2500 (2x100 bp) or NovaSeq (2x150 bp). Per the authors' processing: MIGEC was used to demultiplex reads and collapse the reads into UMI consensus sequences, and MiXCR was used for V(D)J alignment. Vaccine-responding clonotypes were defined with edgeR using replicate PBMC samples, requiring FDR below 0.01 and a log2 fold change above 5 up to day 15. Bulk clonotypes were assigned CD4 or CD8 identity according to which sequenced CD4 or CD8 repertoire held them at higher abundance. Starting from the raw public reads, TCRdb applied fastp trimming at Q25, assembled clones with MiXCR and retained in-frame beta chains. Each CDR3 protein appears once, grouped with its most common genes and DNA. In this record, the V and J calls reflect TCRdb's handling and not the investigators' own analysis. Here the sample has about 330,000 distinct CDR3 sequences; around 7.3% occur a single time. 15% to 20% of the sample belongs to the ten largest clones.

The source was PBMCs, collected more than 40 days after the first yellow fever vaccination. The source of this sequence is a man aged 18-30 years who received the YFV17D yellow fever vaccine.

The sequence in DNA is TGTGCCAGCAGCTGGGATACACTAGTGTACACCGGGGAGCTGTTTTTT. Translated, it reads CASSWDTLVYTGELFF. This chain is built from TRBV7-2 and TRBJ2-2, with TRBD2 tentatively as D gene (5 bases match). V was cut back by 4 bases and J by 3 bases, leaving a gap of 15 bases between them. The CDR3 contains 16 residues, cysteine and phenylalanine counted. Only the CDR3 region is kept as DNA, spanning 48 bases read in frame from base 1. CDR1 and CDR2, looked up from the germline V gene, are SGHTA and FQGNSA.